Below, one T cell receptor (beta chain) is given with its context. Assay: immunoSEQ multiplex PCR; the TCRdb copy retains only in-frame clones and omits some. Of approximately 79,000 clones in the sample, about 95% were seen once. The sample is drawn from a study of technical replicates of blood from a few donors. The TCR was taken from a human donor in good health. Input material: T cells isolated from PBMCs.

CDR3 sequence reads: CSVEEQGNTEAFF. The CDR3 bases are TGCAGCGTTGAAGAACAGGGGAACACTGAAGCTTTCTTT. The chain uses TRBV29-1 and TRBJ1-1; D may be TRBD1 (6 bases). V was shortened by 0 bases and J by 1 base, with 6 bases between the two germline ends. Germline V lookup: CDR1 SQVTM, CDR2 ANQGSEA. This CDR3 comprises 13 residues.